Following are 8 T cell receptor beta chains from one sample sequenced in a study of T cell changes during pregnancy in multiple sclerosis. Sequenced by immunoSEQ multiplex PCR; TCRdb stores in-frame clones only, minus some. The sample carries around 50,000 clones, approximately 91% recorded once. The sample consisted of CD4+ T cells from peripheral blood mononuclear cells, taken in the third trimester of pregnancy. These receptors were collected from a female donor with multiple sclerosis, enrolled in a pregnancy study.

J is TRBJ1-5 and V is TRBV6-1; D perhaps matches TRBD1 (5 bases). This CDR3 spans 14 amino acids. Germline CDR1 and CDR2: MNHNS and SASEGT. Between the trimmed V and J ends, which lost 4 bases and 3 bases, there was a span of 10 bases. As DNA, the CDR3 is TGTGCCAGCAGTGTTGACAGCGTCAATCAGCCCCAGCATTTT. Protein: CASSVDSVNQPQHF.

The chain employs TRBV10-1 and TRBJ1-5; 8 bases are a match to TRBD1. This CDR3 spans 15 amino acids. V was clipped by 7 bases and J by 7 bases; unmatched bases: 12. Germline lookup yields CDR1 WNHNN and CDR2 SYGVQD (reference sequence). The DNA of the CDR3 is TGCGCCAGCATGGGGGACAGGTCGGAGGGACAGCCCCAGCATTTT. Translation gives CASMGDRSEGQPQHF.

This clone was detected only once. The V gene is TRBV4-1, the J gene TRBJ2-7; D is uncertain. Germline CDR1 and CDR2: MGHRA and YSYEKL. The length of the CDR3 is 15 residues. V was shortened by 1 base and J by 3 bases, with 13 bases between the two germline ends. The CDR3 sequence: CASSQGIRAVYEQYF. The CDR3, as DNA: TGCGCCAGCAGCCAAGGCATACGCGCGGTCTACGAGCAGTACTTC.

The chain links TRBV30 to TRBJ2-7, with D possibly being TRBD1 (6 bases). The CDR3 consists of 15 residues. CDR1 and CDR2 from the germline V gene are GTSNPN and SVGIG (reference sequence). V was clipped by 2 bases and J by 3 bases, with 17 bases between them. CDR3: CAWSLTGTKIYEQYF. The CDR3 DNA reads as TGTGCCTGGAGTTTGACCGGGACAAAAATCTACGAGCAGTACTTC.

This rearrangement joins TRBV5-1 to TRBJ2-1; 7 bases agree with TRBD1. J gave up 4 bases and V 3 bases, and 4 bases lay outside the gene matches. The CDR3 is made up of 14 amino acids. Germline CDR1 and CDR2: SGHRS and YFSETQ. CDR3 amino acids: CASSSGTDYNEQFF. CDR3 nucleotide sequence: TGCGCCAGCAGCTCCGGGACAGATTACAATGAGCAGTTCTTC.

This chain joins TRBV2 and TRBJ1-1, with TRBD1 matching 7 bases. The CDR3 has 13 amino acids. Germline assignment: CDR1 SNHLY and CDR2 FYNNEI. DNA for the CDR3: TGTGTCGGAGAACAGGGGAAGGCCACTGAAGCTTTCTTT. Its translation: CVGEQGKATEAFF.

V gene TRBV2 combines with J gene TRBJ2-7, with TRBD1 matching over 7 bases. Germline V gene sequence: CDR1 SNHLY, CDR2 FYNNEI. With V trimmed by 6 bases and J by 6 bases, 5 bases remained unmatched. The CDR3 spans 12 residues. The CDR3 reads CASSRDSIEQYF. In DNA, the CDR3 is TGTGCCAGCAGCCGGGACAGCATCGAGCAGTACTTC.

This clone was recorded a few times. The chain links TRBV29-1 to TRBJ1-4, with D possibly matching TRBD1 (6 bases). This CDR3 has 16 residues. CDR1 and CDR2 from the germline V gene are SQVTM and ANQGSEA. V lost 7 bases to trimming and J lost 5 bases, with 23 bases between them. CDR3 in DNA: TGCAGCGCTAGAACAGGGTCGGCGAGATCGAATGAAAAACTGTTTTTT. It specifies CSARTGSARSNEKLFF.